Presented here are 15 T cell receptor beta chains from one specimen sequenced in a study of blood T cell repertoires in COVID-19. Method: immunoSEQ multiplex PCR; TCRdb's copy keeps in-frame clones and lacks some. This sample has 75,000 to 80,000 clones, with 86% found just once. The sequenced material came from peripheral blood. The receptors shown here come from a human donor in a cohort sampled during active COVID-19.

The CDR3: CATSRASGSLNEQFF. CDR3 DNA sequence: TGTGCCACCAGCAGAGCCAGCGGGAGTCTCAATGAGCAGTTCTTC. The V gene is TRBV15, the J gene TRBJ2-1; 8 nucleotides line up with TRBD2. The germline V gene encodes CDR1 LNHNV and CDR2 YYDKDF (reference sequence). This CDR3 comprises 15 residues. V was pared by 1 base and J by 6 bases, with 5 bases of the junction left unmatched.

The chain employs TRBV15 and TRBJ2-7; 8 positions match TRBD2. V dropped 1 base and J dropped 3; count of bases not matched to a gene: 20. From germline, CDR1 is LNHNV and CDR2 YYDKDF (reference sequence). This CDR3 spans 20 amino acids. The CDR3 region is CATSRVSGSHVSSSGYEQYF. Here the CDR3 DNA reads TGTGCCACCAGCAGAGTCAGCGGGAGCCATGTATCGAGTTCGGGCTACGAGCAGTACTTC.

The table lists this clone with a few counts. This rearrangement joins TRBV5-1 to TRBJ1-1; 7 bases are a match to TRBD1. The germline CDR1 and CDR2 sequences are SGHRS and YFSETQ. There are 14 residues in the CDR3. The V and J ends lost 0 bases and 10 bases, in that order; junction bases with no gene match: 9. The CDR3 coding sequence is TGCGCCAGCAGCTTGGCCCAGGGGGGTGGAGGAGCTTTCTTT. As protein: CASSLAQGGGGAFF.

This clone appeared once. Here the CDR3 DNA reads TGTGCCAGCAGTCCCTACAGGGACCAAGAGACCCAGTACTTC. Its translation: CASSPYRDQETQYF. The chain couples TRBV28 to TRBJ2-5, with a possible D match to TRBD1 (6 bases). This CDR3 region has 14 residues. CDR1 and CDR2 (germline): MDHEN, SYDVKM. Trimming took 5 bases from V and 0 from J, leaving 10 bases between them.

The genes are TRBV9 and TRBJ2-1, with 7 bases aligning to TRBD2. The CDR3 totals 15 residues. Trimming removed 3 bases from V and 1 base from J; junction bases left unmatched: 4. Germline lookup yields CDR1 SGDLS and CDR2 YYNGEE. Written as DNA, the CDR3 is TGTGCCAGCAGCGCTTCTAGCGGATCCTACAATGAGCAGTTCTTC. This translates into CASSASSGSYNEQFF.

V and J are TRBV11-2 and TRBJ1-5; 7 nucleotides align to TRBD1. The ends lost 6 bases at V and 9 bases at J; junction bases unmatched: 14. CDR1 SGHAT and CDR2 FQNNGV come from the germline V gene. The length of the CDR3 is 15 residues. DNA for the CDR3: TGTGCCAGCAGTGCCTCTCAGGGGGTCGGATCGCCCCAGCATTTT. Amino acids: CASSASQGVGSPQHF.

The gene calls are TRBV30 and TRBJ1-2; TRBD1 might be the D (5 bases). V was cut by 4 bases and J by 8 bases, with 17 bases left in between. The CDR3 spans 13 residues. Germline-derived CDR1 and CDR2 are GTSNPN and SVGIG (reference sequence). CDR3 bases: TGTGCCTGGAACGCAGGGTTCTTGGGGGGCTACACCTTC. Translation: CAWNAGFLGGYTF.

This clone was found a few times. The chain links TRBV10-3 to TRBJ2-5, with a tentative D call TRBD1 (6 bases). Germline V gene data show CDR1 as ENHRY and CDR2 as SYGVKD. Between the trimmed V and J ends, which lost 2 bases and 3 bases, there was a span of 13 bases. The CDR3 sequence is 15 residues long. The chain's CDR3 is CAISEGRGSKETQYF. The CDR3 DNA reads as TGTGCCATCAGTGAGGGCAGGGGATCGAAAGAGACCCAGTACTTC.

The genes are TRBV6-2 or TRBV6-3 and TRBJ2-7; maybe TRBD1 (6 bases). Per germline, CDR1 MNHEY and CDR2 SVGEGT. CDR3 length equals 16 residues. V was shortened by 2 bases and J by 6 bases, with 20 bases between the two germline ends. The DNA of the CDR3 is TGTGCCAGCAGTTACGTAGGGGGTTGGCGGTCGAGCGAGCAGTACTTC. This sequence encodes CASSYVGGWRSSEQYF.

This chain links TRBV5-1 with TRBJ2-5; 7 bases match TRBD1. The CDR3 contains 13 residues. CDR1 is SGHRS and CDR2 is YFSETQ in the germline V gene. With 9 bases clipped from V and 5 bases from J, the junction kept 10 bases outside the gene matches. CDR3 protein: CATSTGWGETQYF. CDR3 nucleotides: TGCGCCACTTCGACAGGGTGGGGGGAGACCCAGTACTTC. Based on the CDR3 plus reference TRBV5-1 and TRBJ2-5, the full variable domain is KAGVTQTPRYLIKTRGQQVTLSCSPISGHRSVSWYQQTPGQGLQFLFEYFSETQRNKGNFPGRFSGRQFSNSRSEMNVSTLELGDSALYLCATSTGWGETQYFGPGTRLLVL.

The genes are TRBV3-1 (or the pseudogene TRBV3-2) and TRBJ2-3; 8 bases are a match to TRBD1. Per the germline V gene, CDR1 is LGHDT and CDR2 is YNNKEL (reference sequence). This CDR3 contains 12 residues. Germline trimming cut 5 bases from V and 7 bases from J; bases unmatched to any gene: 2. The CDR3 nucleotides read TGTGCCAGCAGCGACAGGGGTTATACGCAGTATTTT. Amino acids: CASSDRGYTQYF.

CDR3 DNA: TGTGCCAGCCGAGGGCGAGGAAGCAATCAGCCCCAGCATTTT. Its translation: CASRGRGSNQPQHF. The chain couples TRBV18 to TRBJ1-5; D is unclear. This CDR3 has 14 amino acids. Germline CDR1 reads KGHSH; CDR2 reads LQKENI. Trimming removed 8 bases at V and 1 base at J, with 12 bases between.

This sequence joins TRBV19 and TRBJ2-7; 7 bases match TRBD1. The CDR3 extends over 12 amino acids. The V gene's germline CDR1 is LNHDA and CDR2 SQIVND (reference sequence). Germline trimming cut 4 bases from V and 7 bases from J; bases unmatched to any gene: 4. The CDR3 DNA follows: TGTGCCAGTAGTAACAGGGGTCGGGAGCAGTACTTC. Protein: CASSNRGREQYF.

The chain is built from TRBV28 and TRBJ2-3; 8 bases fit TRBD1. The V gene's germline CDR1 is MDHEN and CDR2 SYDVKM. This CDR3 is 17 amino acids long. Trimming cost V 5 bases and J 2 bases; bases outside gene matches: 12. The CDR3 sequence: CASSPFRTGKNTDTQYF. CDR3 nucleotides: TGTGCCAGCAGTCCATTTCGGACAGGGAAGAACACAGATACGCAGTATTTT.

The rearrangement uses TRBV5-4 and TRBJ2-5; 10 bases match TRBD1. The CDR3 totals 15 residues. The germline gives CDR1 SGHNT, CDR2 YYREEE (reference sequence). J was trimmed by 5 bases and V by 4 bases; bases with no gene match: 8. In nucleotides, the CDR3 is TGTGCCAGCAGCCAAACGACAGGGGGCGGGGAGACCCAGTACTTC. Its translation: CASSQTTGGGETQYF.